This is a list of T cell receptor beta chains from one sample in a study of cytomegalovirus exposure and HLA in healthy donors. Generated by immunoSEQ multiplex PCR, the TCRdb table keeps only in-frame clones and is missing some. The sample carries about 160,000 clones, roughly 84% recorded once. Sequences were obtained from PBMCs. All receptors come from a man in his late teens or twenties in good health and CMV-seropositive. Each CDR3 is given with its conserved first and last residue. Each record gives: J gene, V gene, D gene, clone size, CDR3 DNA, CDR3 protein. A D gene is named only where the DNA matches it firmly. Size values are once, few and many counts, or a class for expanded clones, and some rows have none.

TRBJ2-7,TRBV6-6,NA,NA,TGTGCCAGCTGGGCAGCCAAAACCTACGAGCAGTACTTC,CASWAAKTYEQYF
TRBJ2-7,TRBV7-9,TRBD1,NA,TGTGCCAGCAGCCGAGTGGGACAGGGGGAATCCGAGCAGTACTTC,CASSRVGQGESEQYF
TRBJ1-1,TRBV19,NA,NA,TGTGCCAGTAGTATGATGCAGGGCAGTGAAGCTTTCTTT,CASSMMQGSEAFF
TRBJ1-2,TRBV4-3,TRBD1,NA,TGCGCCAGCAGCCACAACACAGGGGGCGCTTTCTATGGCTACACCTTC,CASSHNTGGAFYGYTF
TRBJ1-5,TRBV30,TRBD1,NA,TGTGCCTGGAGGGGACAGGGTAATCAGCCCCAGCATTTT,CAWRGQGNQPQHF
TRBJ2-3,TRBV6-5,TRBD2,NA,TGTGCCAGCAGCCGCGGGGGGGCCCCAGATACGCAGTATTTT,CASSRGGAPDTQYF
TRBJ2-3,TRBV4-3,TRBD1,NA,TGCGCCAGCAGCCAAGATCGATACAGGGGGGCAGATACGCAGTATTTT,CASSQDRYRGADTQYF
TRBJ2-7,TRBV7-2,NA,once,TGTGCCAGCAGCCTCGGACAGTCCTTCTCCTACGAGCAGTACTTC,CASSLGQSFSYEQYF
TRBJ2-1,TRBV5-1,NA,NA,TGCGCCAGCAGCTTAACCACGAGCTCCTACAATGAGCAGTTCTTC,CASSLTTSSYNEQFF
TRBJ2-1,TRBV5-5,TRBD1,NA,TGTGCCAGCAGCTCCGGGACAGGGGCCTACAATGAGCAGTTCTTC,CASSSGTGAYNEQFF
TRBJ1-1,TRBV5-1,NA,NA,TGCGCCAGCAGACTGGACAGGAACACTGAAGCTTTCTTT,CASRLDRNTEAFF
TRBJ2-5,TRBV7-2,TRBD2,once,TGTGCCAGCAGCTTGATAGCGGGGGGGCAAGAGACCCAGTACTTC,CASSLIAGGQETQYF
TRBJ2-7,TRBV9,NA,NA,TGTGCCAGCAGCCCTCTTGCGGGGAGGTCCTACGAGCAGTACTTC,CASSPLAGRSYEQYF
TRBJ1-3,TRBV2,TRBD1,NA,TGTGCCAGCAGACCACTGGACAGGGTACTAAACACCATATATTTT,CASRPLDRVLNTIYF
TRBJ2-3,TRBV11-2,NA,NA,TGTGCCAGCAGCTTAGCCGGCAGGACTAGCACAGATACGCAGTATTTT,CASSLAGRTSTDTQYF
TRBJ1-1,TRBV18,NA,NA,TGTGCCAGCTCCCTAAACAGGGAAACGAACACTGAAGCTTTCTTT,CASSLNRETNTEAFF
TRBJ2-7,TRBV7-9,TRBD2,NA,TGTGCCAGCAGCAGTATAGCGGGGGTGAGCTCCTACGAGCAGTACTTC,CASSSIAGVSSYEQYF
TRBJ2-5,TRBV30,TRBD2,NA,TGTGCCTGGACTAGCGGGGGGGCCCAAGAGACCCAGTACTTC,CAWTSGGAQETQYF
TRBJ1-1,TRBV4-2,TRBD1,NA,TGTGCCAGCAGGGTCACAGGGGAAGAAGCTTTCTTT,CASRVTGEEAFF
TRBJ2-2,TRBV4-1,TRBD1,NA,TGCGCCAGCAGCCAATTCCGGGACAGGGGGAACACCGGGGAGCTGTTTTTT,CASSQFRDRGNTGELFF
TRBJ1-5,TRBV2,TRBD1,NA,TGTGCCAGCAGCGGATCAGGACAGGGGGCGGGTCAGCCCCAGCATTTT,CASSGSGQGAGQPQHF
TRBJ1-1,TRBV5-4,NA,NA,TGTGCCAGCAGCTTTGAGGTCTCGGGCACTGAAGCTTTCTTT,CASSFEVSGTEAFF
TRBJ2-5,TRBV12-5,NA,NA,TGTGCTAGTGGTTTGGGGCTAGCGCTTGGGACCCAGTACTTC,CASGLGLALGTQYF
TRBJ1-1,TRBV11-2,NA,once,TGTGCCAGCAGCGGCGACAGAGGGGGCACTGAAGCTTTCTTT,CASSGDRGGTEAFF
TRBJ2-1,TRBV11-3,NA,NA,TGTGCCAGCAGCTTAGATGGTTGGGGCACCTACAATGAGCAGTTCTTC,CASSLDGWGTYNEQFF
TRBJ2-7,TRBV5-5,NA,NA,TGTGCCAGCAGCTTGGTGGGTGGGGCAGGGACCTACGAGCAGTACTTC,CASSLVGGAGTYEQYF
TRBJ2-7,TRBV10-3,NA,NA,TGTGCCATCACCCCCAGCCTCGACAGGTGGGAGCAGTACTTC,CAITPSLDRWEQYF
TRBJ2-7,TRBV11-2,NA,NA,TGTGCCAGCAGCTACTACTCCTACGAGCAGTACTTC,CASSYYSYEQYF
TRBJ2-7,TRBV6-6,TRBD1,NA,TGTGCCAGCAGTTACCTAGGACAGGATTACGAGCAGTACTTC,CASSYLGQDYEQYF
TRBJ1-1,TRBV5-6,NA,few,TGTGCCAGCAGCTTGACGTTGAGTTCTGAAGCTTTCTTT,CASSLTLSSEAFF
TRBJ1-1,TRBV19,NA,once,TGTGCCAGTAGTAGGGAGGGCTTGAACACTGAAGCTTTCTTT,CASSREGLNTEAFF
TRBJ1-1,TRBV21-1,NA,NA,TGTGCCAGCAGCAAATGGGGCCCATCCCTCTACACTGAAGCTTTCTTT,CASSKWGPSLYTEAFF
TRBJ1-2,TRBV11-2,TRBD1,NA,TGTGCCAGCAGCTTAGGTTTGGACAGGGACTATGGCTACACCTTC,CASSLGLDRDYGYTF
TRBJ2-3,TRBV7-3,TRBD2,NA,TGTGCCAGCAGCTCGTGGGCAACTAGCGCCACAGATACGCAGTATTTT,CASSSWATSATDTQYF
TRBJ1-2,TRBV9,NA,few,TGTGCCAGCAAGGGGAACTATGGCTACACCTTC,CASKGNYGYTF
TRBJ2-3,TRBV18,TRBD2,NA,TGTGCCAGCTCCCGATCAGAGGGGACTAGACGGACAGATACGCAGTATTTT,CASSRSEGTRRTDTQYF
TRBJ1-5,TRBV12-5,NA,NA,TGTGCTAGTGGCTGGGGAGAGGGCAATCAGCCCCAGCATTTT,CASGWGEGNQPQHF
TRBJ2-5,TRBV10-3,NA,NA,TGTGCCATCAGTGAGCCGGCGGTGGGAGAGACCCAGTACTTC,CAISEPAVGETQYF
TRBJ2-7,TRBV7-2,TRBD1,NA,TGTGCCAGCAGCTTAGAGACAGGGGTCTACGAGCAGTACTTC,CASSLETGVYEQYF
TRBJ1-4,TRBV19,TRBD1,NA,TGTGCCAGTAGTAGAGCGGGACAGGAGAGTAATGAAAAACTGTTTTTT,CASSRAGQESNEKLFF
TRBJ1-2,TRBV9,NA,NA,TGTGCCAGCAGCGTAGGGGCAGACTATGGCTACACCTTC,CASSVGADYGYTF
TRBJ1-6,TRBV5-4,TRBD1,NA,TGTGCCAGCAGTAAACAGGGGTCCCATTCACCCCTCCACTTT,CASSKQGSHSPLHF
TRBJ2-7,TRBV30,NA,NA,TGTGCCTGCTCCAAAAGAACTGAGATGGCTAGCAGGACCTACGAGCAGTACTTC,CACSKRTEMASRTYEQYF
TRBJ1-1,TRBV2,NA,NA,TGTGCCAGCAGCCCACAGGGACGAGGCACTGAAGCTTTCTTT,CASSPQGRGTEAFF
TRBJ1-2,TRBV4-1,TRBD1,NA,TGCGCCAGCAGCCATGACAGGGGGGCTGACTATGGCTACACCTTC,CASSHDRGADYGYTF
TRBJ1-1,TRBV7-3,NA,NA,TGTGCCAGCAGCTTAAATGGGGCCGGCACTGAAGCTTTCTTT,CASSLNGAGTEAFF
TRBJ1-4,TRBV27,NA,NA,TGTGCCAGCAGTTCCGAGGGCGATGAAAAACTGTTTTTT,CASSSEGDEKLFF
TRBJ2-7,TRBV7-9,NA,NA,TGTGCCAGCAGCATTAGTGGGCCCTACGAGCAGTACTTC,CASSISGPYEQYF
TRBJ1-6,TRBV2,NA,NA,TGTGCCCTAGGAGGGGTAACATCGAACGATTCACCCCTCCACTTT,CALGGVTSNDSPLHF
TRBJ2-6,TRBV2,TRBD2,NA,TGTGCCAGCAGTGATACACTAGCGGGGGGGCCTTACTCTGGGGCCAACGTCCTGACTTTC,CASSDTLAGGPYSGANVLTF
TRBJ2-1,TRBV5-8,NA,NA,TGTGCCAGCAGCTCACGATACGGTGAGCAGTTCTTC,CASSSRYGEQFF
TRBJ1-5,TRBV2,TRBD1,NA,TGTGCCAGCAGCCCGGGACAGAACAATCAGCCCCAGCATTTT,CASSPGQNNQPQHF
TRBJ2-2,TRBV19,TRBD2,NA,TGTGCCAGTAGTATCCAAGCCGGGGGGGGAGTTATCACCGGGGAGCTGTTTTTT,CASSIQAGGGVITGELFF
TRBJ2-7,TRBV5-6,TRBD1,few,TGTGCCAGCAGCCGGGACAGTACCCCCTACGAGCAGTACTTC,CASSRDSTPYEQYF
TRBJ2-5,TRBV7-8,NA,NA,TGTGCCAGCAGCTTAGCGGGGACTGGGACCCAGTACTTC,CASSLAGTGTQYF
TRBJ1-6,TRBV7-2,TRBD1,once,TGTGCCAGCAGCTTACTGGGACAGGGGGCTTATAATTCACCCCTCCACTTT,CASSLLGQGAYNSPLHF
TRBJ2-2,TRBV4-2,TRBD2,NA,TGTGCCAGCAGCCAATCCCAGCGGGGGAACACCGGGGAGCTGTTTTTT,CASSQSQRGNTGELFF